Given below is one TCR beta chain in context. The donors were all Caucasian adults (living in Nashville, Tennessee). Profiling relied on immunoSEQ multiplex PCR, and the TCRdb table lists in-frame clones only, not all of them. The repertoire holds approximately 480,000 clones, with over 60% as singletons. This sample was included in a study of shared clonotypes between healthy human individuals. Between the trimmed V and J ends, which lost 1 base and 0 bases, there was a span of 10 bases. The CDR3 loop spans 16 amino acids. Per germline, CDR1 SGHAT and CDR2 FQNNGV. V and J are TRBV11-2 and TRBJ2-1; TRBD2 is a possible D gene (5 bases). Material for sequencing was PBMCs. This TCR was recovered from a middle-aged woman in good health. Some clones in this sample may be carry-over from other donors' samples. CDR3 DNA: TGTGCCAGCAGCTTAGGCCTAGCACCCTCCTACAATGAGCAGTTCTTC. Protein product: CASSLGLAPSYNEQFF.